The clone carrying this T cell receptor beta chain appeared a few times. The data originate from a study of T cells of healthy individuals. Using its own MiXCR run on the 5' RACE reads, TCRdb lists one record per CDR3 protein. The sample gives tens of thousands of distinct CDR3 sequences, 16% of which show up once; about 4.7% is in the top ten. This receptor was identified in a human donor in good health.

CDR3: CASSPSGRGNTGELFF. CDR3 nucleotides: TGTGCCAGCAGCCCCAGCGGGAGGGGGAACACCGGGGAGCTGTTTTTT. The chain is built from TRBV7-2 and TRBJ2-2; 10 nucleotides agree with TRBD2. J was trimmed by 1 base and V by 5 bases; bases with no gene match: 4. This CDR3 comprises 16 residues. Germline V gives CDR1 SGHTA, CDR2 FQGNSA.